The 32 T cell receptor beta chains below all came from one sample that was sequenced in a study of response to subunit inactivated influenza vaccine. One entry per CDR3 protein, called by TCRdb with MiXCR from the RT-PCR reads. The data contain roughly 520,000 distinct CDR3 sequences, about 25% of them singletons. The sequences come from CD4+ T cells sorted from PBMCs, collected about 5 days after vaccination. The receptors stem from a man aged 50-60 years who received an inactivated influenza vaccine.

The rearrangement uses TRBV20-1 and TRBJ2-3; TRBD2 agrees at 13 bases. Trimming removed 6 bases from V and 3 bases from J; junction bases left unmatched: 3. From germline, CDR1 is DFQATT and CDR2 SNEGSKA (reference sequence). This CDR3 comprises 14 residues. The chain's CDR3 is CSARGLAGTDTQYF. CDR3 bases: TGCAGTGCCAGGGGACTAGCGGGAACAGATACGCAGTATTTT.

This clonotype was observed many times. In nucleotides, the CDR3 is TGTGCCAGCAGTCAACACGACGTTGGGACCCAGTACTTC. Translated, it gives CASSQHDVGTQYF. The rearrangement uses TRBV12-3 or TRBV12-4 and TRBJ2-5, with D unclear. This CDR3 is built from 13 residues. Trimming took 5 bases from V and 7 from J, leaving 14 bases between them.

This clonotype was picked up a small number of times. The chain links TRBV12-3 or TRBV12-4 to TRBJ2-1, with D perhaps TRBD1 (6 bases). The CDR3 covers 15 residues. Trimming removed 3 bases from V and 4 bases from J, with 13 bases in between. The CDR3 region is CASSLARGSYNEQFF. The CDR3 bases are TGTGCCAGCAGTTTGGCCAGGGGATCGTACAATGAGCAGTTCTTC.

This clonotype came up once. The gene calls are TRBV2 and TRBJ1-6; unclear D gene. The germline V gene has CDR1 SNHLY and CDR2 FYNNEI. V lost 6 bases and J lost 8, with 5 bases in between. The CDR3 covers 11 residues. The CDR3 sequence: CASRTDSPLHF. As DNA, the CDR3 is TGTGCCAGCAGGACCGATTCACCCCTCCACTTT.

This clonotype occurred a few times. The chain couples TRBV29-1 to TRBJ1-1; TRBD1 matches at 7 bases. V lost 5 bases to trimming and J lost 2 bases; unmatched junction nucleotides: 5. The CDR3 spans 13 residues. The germline V gene has CDR1 SQVTM and CDR2 ANQGSEA. The CDR3 DNA follows: TGCAGCGTTCGGGACAGACAAAACACTGAAGCTTTCTTT. It specifies CSVRDRQNTEAFF.

As for this clonotype: The junction departs from germline at one end; a sequencing error may be responsible. V is TRBV5-1 and J is TRBJ2-1; a possible D gene is TRBD2 (5 bases). The CDR3 length is 14 residues. Germline CDR1 is SGHRS and CDR2 is YFSETQ. CDR3 nucleotides: TGCGTCAGCAGCTTGGAGGTTACATACAATGAGCAGTTCTTC. Translated: CVSSLEVTYNEQFF.

The chain links TRBV10-3 to TRBJ2-3, with no clear D. V lost 7 bases to trimming and J lost 2 bases, with 13 bases between them. Germline V gene data show CDR1 as ENHRY and CDR2 as SYGVKD. The CDR3 has 14 residues. The DNA of the CDR3 is TGTGCCATCACTCCGGGCCCCAACACAGATACGCAGTATTTT. The encoded protein is CAITPGPNTDTQYF.

There are a few counts of this clonotype. The V gene is TRBV12-3 or TRBV12-4, the J gene TRBJ2-7, with D hard to call. The CDR3 extends over 14 amino acids. The V and J ends lost 3 bases and 0 bases respectively, with 9 bases between them. This CDR3 is CASSFKANSYEQYF. CDR3 coding DNA: TGTGCCAGCAGTTTCAAGGCAAACTCCTACGAGCAGTACTTC.

This clonotype was counted between two and nine times. This chain joins TRBV6-5 and TRBJ2-4, with 9 bases fitting TRBD2. In germline, CDR1 is MNHEY, CDR2 SVGAGI. Trimming took 6 bases from V and 2 from J; bases not matched to a gene: 11. This CDR3 contains 17 residues. The CDR3 bases are TGTGCCAGCAGCTACGCCGGCACTAGCGGGTCCAAAAACATTCAGTACTTC. Translation: CASSYAGTSGSKNIQYF.

This rearrangement joins TRBV20-1 to TRBJ2-1; 11 nucleotides agree with TRBD2. Germline loops: CDR1 DFQATT, CDR2 SNEGSKA (reference sequence). J gave up 6 bases and V 2 bases, and 6 bases lay outside the gene matches. This CDR3 is built from 15 residues. CDR3: CSARISGGASNEQFF. The CDR3 DNA is TGCAGTGCTAGAATTAGCGGGGGGGCCTCCAATGAGCAGTTCTTC.

This sequence joins TRBV2 and TRBJ2-7; 11 bases align to TRBD2. Trimming at V came to 6 bases and at J to 3 bases, leaving 7 bases not matched to a gene. The CDR3 loop spans 15 amino acids. In germline, CDR1 is SNHLY, CDR2 FYNNEI. CDR3 DNA: TGTGCCAGCAGCGCCGGGACTAGCGGCCTCTACGAGCAGTACTTC. This codes for CASSAGTSGLYEQYF.

This clonotype was counted a few times. The V gene is TRBV11-1, the J gene TRBJ2-4, with 9 bases aligning to TRBD1. CDR1 is SGHAT and CDR2 is FQDESV in the germline V gene (reference sequence). The V gene end was trimmed by 1 base and the J gene end by 1 base; junction bases not matched to a gene: 14. The CDR3 covers 20 residues. The CDR3, as DNA: TGTGCCAGCAGCTTAGTGGACAGGGGCCTCCCTACAGGGGCCAAAAACATTCAGTACTTC. As protein: CASSLVDRGLPTGAKNIQYF. The full variable domain, its missing parts supplied by reference TRBV11-1 and TRBJ2-4, is EAEVAQSPRYKITEKSQAVAFWCDPISGHATLYWYRQILGQGPELLVQFQDESVVDDSQLPKDRFSAERLKGVDSTLKIQPAELGDSAMYLCASSLVDRGLPTGAKNIQYFGAGTRLSVL.

This chain uses TRBV4-3 with TRBJ2-7; D possibly corresponds to TRBD2 (5 bases). The V end lost 4 bases, the J end lost 1 base, and 11 bases lay between the germline ends. CDR3 length equals 14 residues. The germline V gene has CDR1 LGHNA and CDR2 YSLEER. The CDR3 coding sequence is TGCGCCAGCAGCCGTTGGACTGAGTCCTACGAGCAGTACTTC. It translates to CASSRWTESYEQYF.

The genes are TRBV20-1 and TRBJ2-1; 8 positions match TRBD2. Unmatched junction bases numbered 10, after V lost 5 bases and J lost 4 bases. This CDR3 has 15 amino acids. Germline V gene lookup returns CDR1 DFQATT and CDR2 SNEGSKA (reference sequence). Written as DNA, the CDR3 is TGCAGTGCTTCCGGTAGCGGGGTAGGGTACAATGAGCAGTTCTTC. Protein sequence: CSASGSGVGYNEQFF.

This clonotype was counted only a few times. The chain uses TRBV4-2 and TRBJ1-2, with D possibly matching TRBD1 (5 bases). This CDR3 region has 17 residues. V was cut by 0 bases and J by 4 bases, with 18 bases left in between. Germline V gene sequence: CDR1 LGHNA, CDR2 YNFKEQ. DNA for the CDR3: TGTGCCAGCAGCCAAGAATTACGGGACCCGGCGGGCTATGGCTACACCTTC. Protein sequence: CASSQELRDPAGYGYTF.

The chain links TRBV12-3 or TRBV12-4 to TRBJ1-4, with 9 bases identical to TRBD1. Losses at the gene ends were 6 bases for V and 11 bases for J; bases not matched to a gene: 10. The CDR3 has 14 residues. The CDR3 nucleotides are TGTGCCAGCAGGGACAGGGGCGTGTTTGAGAAACTGTTTTTT. Translating gives CASRDRGVFEKLFF.

The chain joins TRBV5-1 to TRBJ2-7; the D is unclear. The CDR3 is made up of 14 amino acids. Looked up from germline, CDR1 is SGHRS and CDR2 is YFSETQ. The ends were cut back, 4 bases at V and 7 bases at J, with 18 bases in the middle. CDR3 sequence: CASSAQKVFVEQYF. In DNA, the CDR3 is TGCGCCAGCAGCGCTCAGAAAGTTTTCGTTGAGCAGTACTTC.

This chain joins TRBV7-6 and TRBJ2-7; perhaps TRBD1 as D (5 bases). Germline-derived CDR1 and CDR2 are SGHVS and FNYEAQ. V lost 7 bases, J lost 1 base, and 14 bases lay in between. The CDR3 extends over 14 amino acids. DNA of the CDR3: TGTGCCAGCAAGGGTACAGGCGCTTCCTACGAGCAGTACTTC. Translation: CASKGTGASYEQYF.

Ten or more counts support this clonotype. The CDR3 reads CATAESTGGFGYTF. CDR3 nucleotides: TGTGCCACCGCCGAATCGACAGGGGGCTTTGGCTACACCTTC. The chain recombines TRBV6-2 or TRBV6-3 with TRBJ1-2; 10 positions agree with TRBD1. Per the germline V gene, CDR1 is MNHEY and CDR2 is SVGEGT. V lost 10 bases to trimming and J lost 7 bases; unmatched junction nucleotides: 12. The CDR3 is made up of 14 amino acids.

V and J are TRBV30 and TRBJ2-1, with 9 bases lining up with TRBD1. Germline lookup yields CDR1 GTSNPN and CDR2 SVGIG (reference sequence). V was pared by 6 bases and J by 9 bases, with 12 bases of the junction left unmatched. The CDR3 loop spans 14 amino acids. The CDR3 spells CACARDRDMVEQFF. The CDR3 DNA sequence: TGTGCCTGCGCCAGGGACAGGGATATGGTTGAGCAGTTCTTC.

The V and J genes are TRBV20-1 and TRBJ1-6, with D maybe TRBD1 (6 bases). The CDR3 runs to 15 residues. CDR1 DFQATT and CDR2 SNEGSKA come from the germline V gene (reference sequence). V gave up 5 bases and J gave up 7 bases, with 18 bases separating them. The CDR3 nucleotides read TGCAGTGCTTCACACAAACAGGGAAGCAATTCACCCCTCCACTTT. Protein: CSASHKQGSNSPLHF.

The chain carries TRBV7-2 and TRBJ2-1; 7 bases fit TRBD1. Germline V gene lookup returns CDR1 SGHTA and CDR2 FQGNSA. The CDR3 contains 15 residues. V lost 3 bases, J lost 0 bases, and 2 bases stayed unmatched. CDR3 sequence (DNA): TGTGCCAGCAGCTTGACAGGGCACTCCTACAATGAGCAGTTCTTC. It codes for CASSLTGHSYNEQFF.

This clonotype was seen many times. The V and J genes are TRBV12-3 or TRBV12-4 and TRBJ2-3; D possibly corresponds to TRBD1 (5 bases). This CDR3 region has 15 residues. V was cut by 3 bases and J by 2 bases, with 12 bases left in between. CDR3 coding DNA: TGTGCCAGCAGTTTTGGACAAATAATCACAGATACGCAGTATTTT. Residues: CASSFGQIITDTQYF.

About this clonotype: A read error may explain this, as a much larger clone is one base away. In DNA, the CDR3 is TGTGCCAGCAGCCTACAGGGATATTTCCTACACTTT. Translated: CASSLQGYFLHF. The rearrangement links TRBV12-3 or TRBV12-4 to TRBJ1-6; TRBD1 is a possible D gene (6 bases). The CDR3 loop spans 12 amino acids. V lost 6 bases, J lost 19 bases, and 19 bases lay in between.

In its sample, this clonotype was seen a few times. V usage is TRBV4-3 and J usage is TRBJ1-5, with D perhaps matching TRBD1 (5 bases). The CDR3 consists of 15 residues. CDR1 is LGHNA, CDR2 YSLEER, per germline. The V end lost 0 bases, the J end lost 5 bases, and 11 bases lay between the germline ends. The CDR3 sequence: CASSQEVEGYQPQHF. The CDR3 DNA sequence: TGCGCCAGCAGCCAAGAGGTAGAGGGGTATCAGCCCCAGCATTTT.

In its sample, this clonotype was seen a few times. The V gene is TRBV5-4, the J gene TRBJ2-1; 8 positions agree with TRBD2. The CDR3 runs to 17 residues. In germline, CDR1 is SGHNT, CDR2 YYREEE (reference sequence). V gave up 2 bases and J gave up 6 bases; unmatched junction bases: 13. CDR3 sequence: CASSLDGGGLFGNEQFF. CDR3 nucleotide sequence: TGTGCCAGCAGCTTAGATGGCGGGGGGCTTTTCGGCAATGAGCAGTTCTTC.

V usage is TRBV4-2 and J usage is TRBJ1-4, with D maybe TRBD1 (5 bases). CDR1 and CDR2 from the germline V gene are LGHNA and YNFKEQ. The V end lost 0 bases, the J end lost 8 bases, and 19 bases lay between the germline ends. The CDR3 consists of 17 residues. In DNA form, the CDR3 reads TGTGCCAGCAGCCAAGATTACTTCGGACCCTCAGGGGAAAAACTGTTTTTT. It translates to CASSQDYFGPSGEKLFF.

The V gene is TRBV11-2, the J gene TRBJ1-1; maybe TRBD1 (5 bases). With 5 bases removed from V and 1 base from J, the gap between germline ends came to 11 bases. Germline V gives CDR1 SGHAT, CDR2 FQNNGV. The CDR3 spans 14 residues. DNA of the CDR3: TGTGCCAGCAGCATACGCAGGGAGAACACTGAAGCTTTCTTT. It specifies CASSIRRENTEAFF.

This chain joins TRBV7-2 and TRBJ2-1; 9 positions match TRBD1. The CDR3 is 14 amino acids. V trimming: 5 bases; J trimming: 7 bases; junction bases outside the gene matches: 6. Germline V gene lookup returns CDR1 SGHTA and CDR2 FQGNSA. CDR3 nucleotides: TGTGCCAGCAGCGTGACAGGGGGTATGAATGAGCAGTTCTTC. This codes for CASSVTGGMNEQFF. The full variable domain, with the rest looked up from reference TRBV7-2 and TRBJ2-1, is GAGVSQSPSNKVTEKGKDVELRCDPISGHTALYWYRQSLGQGLEFLIYFQGNSAPDKSGLPSDRFSAERTGGSVSTLTIQRTQQEDSAVYLCASSVTGGMNEQFFGPGTRLTVL.

The CDR3 reads CASSAQIAGVNTGELFF. In DNA form, the CDR3 reads TGTGCCAGCAGCGCCCAAATAGCGGGAGTTAACACCGGGGAGCTGTTTTTT. The chain links TRBV9 to TRBJ2-2; 9 positions agree with TRBD2. J lost 2 bases, V lost 3 bases, and 8 bases had no gene match. Germline CDR1 SGDLS, CDR2 YYNGEE. The length of the CDR3 is 17 residues.

The V call is TRBV6-1, the J call TRBJ1-5, with TRBD1 matching 7 bases. This CDR3 spans 14 amino acids. Germline V lookup: CDR1 MNHNS, CDR2 SASEGT. Germline trimming cut 7 bases from V and 4 bases from J; bases unmatched to any gene: 7. The CDR3 loop reads CASKKTGRNQPQHF. The CDR3 DNA follows: TGTGCCAGCAAGAAGACAGGGAGGAATCAGCCCCAGCATTTT.

The chain joins TRBV24-1 to TRBJ2-1; no clear D. Germline assignment: CDR1 KGHDR and CDR2 SFDVKD. V lost 7 bases and J lost 7, with 7 bases in between. CDR3 size: 11 residues. The CDR3 region is CATSDWNEQFF. CDR3 DNA sequence: TGTGCCACCAGCGACTGGAATGAGCAGTTCTTC.